This T cell receptor beta chain derives from a study of blood T cell repertoires in COVID-19. The study recruited people aged roughly 18 to 100 years across roughly 23 US areas. The CDR3 loop spans 13 amino acids. Trimming left V 4 bases short and J 10 bases short, with 11 bases between. The germline V gene encodes CDR1 SGHAT and CDR2 FQNNGV. The method was immunoSEQ multiplex PCR; TCRdb's version includes in-frame clones alone and lacks a portion of them. Of roughly 250,000 clones listed, about 82% are singletons. The clonotype comes from a woman aged 50 to 60 who had recovered from COVID-19. Sample: PBMCs or T cells enriched from blood (not recorded which). The rearrangement links TRBV11-2 to TRBJ1-6; D gene unclear. For the CDR3, the DNA is TGTGCCAGCAGCTCTGGCCTACAGTCACCCCTCCACTTT. As protein: CASSSGLQSPLHF.